This is a list of T cell receptor beta chains from one sample in a study of T cells after posttransplantation cyclophosphamide. Using immunoSEQ multiplex PCR, the repertoire was profiled, and TCRdb retains in-frame clones only, with some absent. The table includes more than 20,000 clones, 85% to 90% detected once. The sample here was PBMCs, taken just over 350 days after allogeneic stem cell transplant with calcineurin inhibitor and methotrexate. The origin of the receptors is a female patient between 30 and 45 years old who received an allogeneic stem cell transplant from an unrelated donor, was CMV-positive, and had acute and chronic GVHD. Certain T cells may be donor cells from the graft. CDR3s include the opening cysteine and the closing phenylalanine or tryptophan. The order of the fields is J gene, D gene, clone size, V gene, CDR3 DNA, CDR3 protein. A D gene is named only where the DNA matches it firmly. The size of a clone is reported for some rows only, either as once, few or many, or as a class for expanded clones.

TRBJ2-2 | NA | once | TRBV18 | TGTGCCAGCTCACCAATAACAGTTAACACCGGGGAGCTGTTTTTT | CASSPITVNTGELFF
TRBJ2-7 | TRBD1 | NA | TRBV2 | TGTGCCAGCACCAGAACACGGGACAGGGGTAACGAGCAGTACTTC | CASTRTRDRGNEQYF
TRBJ2-2 | NA | NA | TRBV11-3 | TGTGCCAGCAGCTTACCCGGAGCAAGCACCGGGGAGCTGTTTTTT | CASSLPGASTGELFF
TRBJ1-6 | NA | NA | TRBV5-6 | TGTGCCAGCAGCGACGGAAGGGGGAATTCACCCCTCCACTTT | CASSDGRGNSPLHF
TRBJ2-5 | TRBD1 | once | TRBV5-1 | TGCGCCAGCAGCAGGACAGGGGTCGGTGTAGAGACCCAGTACTTC | CASSRTGVGVETQYF
TRBJ1-4 | NA | NA | TRBV30 | TGTGCCTGGGGGAGGGGGTCCCGAGGTGAAAAACTGTTTTTT | CAWGRGSRGEKLFF
TRBJ2-5 | NA | NA | TRBV19 | TGTGCCAGTAGTATAGCAGGGGCTGGGGAGACCCAGTACTTC | CASSIAGAGETQYF
TRBJ2-3 | NA | NA | TRBV19 | TGTGCCAGTACCCCAGGAGGTAGTTCTAGCACAGATACGCAGTATTTT | CASTPGGSSSTDTQYF
TRBJ2-7 | NA | NA | TRBV30 | TGTGCCTGGAGTGTTGGGCGGGCCTCCTACGAGCAGTACTTC | CAWSVGRASYEQYF
TRBJ1-1 | NA | NA | TRBV6-5 | TGTGCCAGCAGGGTCGGGACTTTGGAAGCTTTCTTT | CASRVGTLEAFF
TRBJ2-2 | NA | NA | TRBV7-2 | TGTGCCAGCAGCTTAGCTCTATCTCAGGCTCGAACCGGGGAGCTGTTTTTT | CASSLALSQARTGELFF
TRBJ2-3 | TRBD2 | NA | TRBV29-1 | TGCAGCGTTGCTGGACTAGCGTTCGCAGATACGCAGTATTTT | CSVAGLAFADTQYF
TRBJ1-5 | TRBD1 | NA | TRBV29-1 | TGCAGCGTTGAGACAGGGGGAGTCGGTCAGCCCCAGCATTTT | CSVETGGVGQPQHF
TRBJ2-6 | NA | NA | TRBV9 | TGTGCCAGCACCCGAGGGGGAAGGGGACAAAGCTCTGGGGCCAACGTCCTGACTTTC | CASTRGGRGQSSGANVLTF
TRBJ2-2 | NA | NA | TRBV7-3 | TGTGCCAGCAGCCTTTGGGCCACGAACACCGGGGAGCTGTTTTTT | CASSLWATNTGELFF
TRBJ2-7 | NA | NA | TRBV9 | TGTGCCAGCAGCGTAGGAATCCGGGCGACAGGCGAATACGAGCAGTACTTC | CASSVGIRATGEYEQYF
TRBJ2-5 | NA | NA | TRBV29-1 | TGCAGCGTTGAAGGAGACAGAAAAGAGACCCAGTACTTC | CSVEGDRKETQYF
TRBJ2-7 | TRBD1 | NA | TRBV5-6 | TGTGCCAGCAGCTTAATCTCCGCGCGGACAGGTTTCTACGAGCAGTACTTC | CASSLISARTGFYEQYF
TRBJ1-3 | NA | NA | TRBV5-8 | TGTGCCAGCAGCCTCTCTACTAGCTCTGGAAACACCATATATTTT | CASSLSTSSGNTIYF
TRBJ2-1 | NA | NA | TRBV12-2 | TGTGCAAGTCGCTTTATCACGGGGTGGTCTGAGCAGTTCTTC | CASRFITGWSEQFF
TRBJ2-1 | TRBD1 | NA | TRBV7-2 | TGTGCCAGCAGCCCGGGGACAGGTAATGAGCAGTTCTTC | CASSPGTGNEQFF
TRBJ1-1 | NA | NA | TRBV19 | TGTGCCAGTATGAGAGCCAACTCGCCAACCGAAGCTTTCTTT | CASMRANSPTEAFF
TRBJ2-7 | TRBD2 | NA | TRBV7-9 | TGTGCCAGCAGCTGGGTCTCGGGGGGCTCCTACGAGCAGTACTTC | CASSWVSGGSYEQYF
TRBJ2-3 | NA | NA | TRBV11-2 | TGTGCCTCTCGGGACTCCCTATGGGATACGCAGTATTTT | CASRDSLWDTQYF
TRBJ2-3 | TRBD1 | NA | TRBV5-1 | TGCGCCAGCAGCTTGAAGGACAGGGTGGAGTATTTT | CASSLKDRVEYF
TRBJ2-5 | NA | NA | TRBV2 | TGTGCCAGTTATAGGGGGACCCAGTACTTC | CASYRGTQYF
TRBJ1-2 | NA | once | TRBV5-1 | TGCGCCAGCAGCCTAGGCCCAGACAACTATGGCTACACCTTC | CASSLGPDNYGYTF
TRBJ1-2 | NA | once | TRBV5-6 | TGTGCCAGCAGCGTTACAGGAATTTCTAACTATGGCTACACCTTC | CASSVTGISNYGYTF
TRBJ2-2 | NA | NA | TRBV11-2 | TGTGCCAGCATCGAGCAGGGGTCCGGGGAGCTGTTTTTT | CASIEQGSGELFF
TRBJ1-2 | NA | NA | TRBV6-6 | TGTGCCAGCACCGAACTAGGCGGGGGCATCTATGGCTACACCTTC | CASTELGGGIYGYTF
TRBJ1-1 | NA | NA | TRBV25-1 | TGTGCCAGCAGTGAACTACTAAGGACGGACATGAACACTGAAGCTTTCTTT | CASSELLRTDMNTEAFF
TRBJ2-7 | NA | NA | TRBV4-2 | TGTGCCAGCAGCCAAGGCGGAACATCCGAGCAGTACTTC | CASSQGGTSEQYF
TRBJ2-1 | TRBD2 | NA | TRBV7-9 | TGTGCCAGCAGCAAACGACTAGCGGGAGGTTACGTTGATGAGCAGTTCTTC | CASSKRLAGGYVDEQFF
TRBJ2-3 | TRBD1 | NA | TRBV9 | TGTGCCAGCAGCGGATGGACAGGGATTGGGGCAGATACGCAGTATTTT | CASSGWTGIGADTQYF
TRBJ2-1 | TRBD1 | once | TRBV4-1 | TGCGCCAGCAGCCAAGACGGGACAGCCTACAATGAGCAGTTCTTC | CASSQDGTAYNEQFF
TRBJ2-5 | NA | NA | TRBV27 | TGTGCCAGCAGTCCCCGAGGGCGGCAAGAGACCCAGTACTTC | CASSPRGRQETQYF
TRBJ2-7 | NA | few | TRBV10-3 | TGTGCCGCCCAGAGGGGGAAGGGGGACGAGCAGTACTTC | CAAQRGKGDEQYF
TRBJ1-3 | NA | NA | TRBV7-9 | TGTGCCAGCAGCCCGCTCCCCGGCTCTGGAAACACCATATATTTT | CASSPLPGSGNTIYF
TRBJ2-6 | NA | few | TRBV7-2 | TGTGCCAGCAGCCCAGTTGAGAGGACAGCCAGCTCTGGGGCCAACGTCCTGACTTTC | CASSPVERTASSGANVLTF
TRBJ2-7 | TRBD2 | few | TRBV4-2 | TGTGCCAGCAGCCAAGATGGTGCGGGAGGATCGGGCGAGCAGTACTTC | CASSQDGAGGSGEQYF
TRBJ1-2 | TRBD1 | NA | TRBV18 | TGTGCCAGCTCTCCTGAGACAGGGGTAAACTATGGCTACACCTTC | CASSPETGVNYGYTF
TRBJ2-1 | NA | NA | TRBV2 | TGTGCCAGCAATAGAGGACTGGCCGACAATGAGCAGTTCTTC | CASNRGLADNEQFF
TRBJ1-4 | TRBD1 | NA | TRBV7-8 | TGTGCCAGCAGCCTCCGACAGGGTCGGGCTAATGAAAAACTGTTTTTT | CASSLRQGRANEKLFF
TRBJ2-1 | NA | NA | TRBV5-4 | TGTGCCAGCAGCTTAGGGCGGGAAAACAATGAGCAGTTCTTC | CASSLGRENNEQFF
TRBJ2-1 | NA | NA | TRBV5-6 | TGTGCCAGCAGCTTATATAGTGAGCAGTTCTTC | CASSLYSEQFF